Listed below are T cell receptor beta chains from one sample, sequenced in a study of Graves' ophthalmopathy and Graves' hyperthyroidism. TCRdb independently ran MiXCR on the multiplex PCR reads; one entry per CDR3 protein. The data show roughly 400,000 distinct CDR3 sequences, roughly 18% seen once. Sequenced: peripheral blood. These receptors all stem from a woman between 18 and 29 years old with Graves' ophthalmopathy. CDR3s leave out the opening cysteine and the closing phenylalanine or tryptophan. A D gene is named only where the DNA matches it firmly. Clone size appears in some rows only: once, few, many, or a class for an expanded clone.

TRBJ2-4 TRBD1 many TRBV6-2/TRBV6-3 ASRGPIRDRANIQY
TRBJ2-7 NA many TRBV15 ATSRAGIGTYEQY
TRBJ2-7 TRBD1 many TRBV20-1 SASNDRGAYEQY
TRBJ2-7 TRBD2 NA TRBV28 ASSLSLAEPYEQY
TRBJ2-2 TRBD2 many TRBV7-3 ASSSPRGLAGTGELF
TRBJ1-1 TRBD1 many TRBV6-4 ASKPGTGFDRYTEAF
TRBJ2-5 NA NA TRBV6-5 ASSYSVGRETQY
TRBJ1-1 NA many TRBV29-1 SVLDSFMNTEAF
TRBJ1-5 NA many TRBV28 ASSLESPPTNQPQH
TRBJ1-5 NA NA TRBV6-2/TRBV6-3 ASSYPARGGNQPQH
TRBJ2-7 NA many TRBV28 ASSWDIRGEQY
TRBJ2-5 NA many TRBV19 ASSISPQETQY
TRBJ1-5 NA many TRBV6-2/TRBV6-3 ASSYQGQNQPQH
TRBJ2-2 NA many TRBV12-3/TRBV12-4 ASSFTGELF
TRBJ2-7 NA NA TRBV28 ASSRRGWDEQY
TRBJ1-2 NA NA TRBV20-1 SARETVSYGYT
TRBJ2-5 NA many TRBV28 ASRSSNRVGPETQY
TRBJ2-2 TRBD2 many TRBV4-3 ASSQLAGSGELF
TRBJ1-5 NA many TRBV28 ASSLIRVASRPQH
TRBJ1-6 TRBD1 NA TRBV7-8 ASSSPGQGNSPLH
TRBJ2-7 NA NA TRBV30 AWSSIREQY
TRBJ1-1 NA NA TRBV28 ASRGPTTEAF
TRBJ1-1 NA many TRBV19 ASSIGGTTEAF
TRBJ1-6 NA many TRBV25-1 ASSDGSRYNSPLH
TRBJ2-7 NA many TRBV10-1 ASSESIGPYEQY
TRBJ1-2 NA NA TRBV2 ASSQDFGGSGYT
TRBJ2-2 NA many TRBV6-5 ASRGAGALGTGELF
TRBJ1-1 NA NA TRBV12-3/TRBV12-4 ASSFRGASEAF
TRBJ1-6 TRBD1 once TRBV12-3/TRBV12-4 ASSPGGVLPLH
TRBJ2-2 TRBD2 many TRBV6-2/TRBV6-3 ASRMAGGSGELF
TRBJ1-1 TRBD1 many TRBV20-1 SPPPDRGGNTEAF
TRBJ2-7 NA NA TRBV28 ASSFLGSEVNEQY
TRBJ1-5 TRBD1 NA TRBV28 ASSLTGTRTQH
TRBJ1-6 NA many TRBV6-2/TRBV6-3 ASSYSGARDSPLH
TRBJ2-2 NA many TRBV6-2/TRBV6-3 ASSYSIGRLNTGELF
TRBJ2-5 NA many TRBV20-1 SASHRQETQY
TRBJ1-1 TRBD1 many TRBV7-9 ASSSRGLGEAF